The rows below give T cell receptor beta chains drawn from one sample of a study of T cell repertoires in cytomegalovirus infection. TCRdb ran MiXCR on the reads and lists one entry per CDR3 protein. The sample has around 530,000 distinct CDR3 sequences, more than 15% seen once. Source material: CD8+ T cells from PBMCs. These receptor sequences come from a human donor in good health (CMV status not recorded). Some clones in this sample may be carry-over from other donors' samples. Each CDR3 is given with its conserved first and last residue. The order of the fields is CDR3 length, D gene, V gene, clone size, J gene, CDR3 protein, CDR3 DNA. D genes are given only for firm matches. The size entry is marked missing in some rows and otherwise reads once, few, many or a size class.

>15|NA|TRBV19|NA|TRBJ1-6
CASSIQGSKNSPLHF
TGTGCCAGTAGTATCCAAGGCAGCAAGAATTCACCCCTCCACTTT
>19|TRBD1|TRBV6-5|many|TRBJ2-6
CASSYAGTGASSGANVLTF
TGTGCCAGCAGTTACGCGGGGACAGGGGCCTCCTCTGGGGCCAACGTCCTGACTTTC
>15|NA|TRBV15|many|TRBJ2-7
CATSSRRDGTYEQYF
TGTGCCACCAGCAGCCGGAGGGACGGGACCTACGAGCAGTACTTC
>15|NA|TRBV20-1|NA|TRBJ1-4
CSARELGGSNEKLFF
TGCAGTGCTAGAGAGCTCGGCGGGAGCAATGAAAAACTGTTTTTT
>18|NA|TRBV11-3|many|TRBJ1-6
CASSLVGSTDTYNSPLHF
TGTGCCAGCAGCTTAGTGGGCTCCACGGACACCTATAATTCACCCCTCCACTTT
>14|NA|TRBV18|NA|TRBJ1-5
CASSSDISNQPQHF
TGTGCCAGCTCATCCGACATTAGCAATCAGCCCCAGCATTTT
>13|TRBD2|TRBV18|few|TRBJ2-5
CASSYGTKETQYF
TGTGCCAGCTCATACGGGACTAAAGAGACCCAGTACTTC
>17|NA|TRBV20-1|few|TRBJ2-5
CSARDLEFGLTQETQYF
TGCAGTGCTAGAGATCTAGAGTTCGGGCTCACACAAGAGACCCAGTACTTC
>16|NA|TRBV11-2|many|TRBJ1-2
CASSGSHRVAGYGYTF
TGTGCCAGCAGCGGATCCCACAGGGTAGCGGGCTATGGCTACACCTTC
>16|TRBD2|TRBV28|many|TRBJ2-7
CASSPLTGGPSYEQYF
TGTGCCAGCAGCCCTTTGACGGGAGGGCCCTCCTACGAGCAGTACTTC
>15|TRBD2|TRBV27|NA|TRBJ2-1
CASCGLAGDHNEQFF
TGTGCCAGCTGCGGACTAGCGGGAGACCACAATGAGCAGTTCTTC
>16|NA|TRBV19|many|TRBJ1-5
CASSMRGDPSNQPQHF
TGTGCCAGTAGTATGAGGGGAGATCCAAGCAATCAGCCCCAGCATTTT
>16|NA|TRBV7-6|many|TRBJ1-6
CASSLAGGSYNSPLHF
TGTGCCAGCAGCTTAGCGGGAGGGTCCTATAATTCACCCCTCCACTTT
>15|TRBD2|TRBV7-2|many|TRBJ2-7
CASSLGGGANYEQYF
TGTGCCAGCAGCTTAGGGGGGGGAGCGAATTACGAGCAGTACTTC
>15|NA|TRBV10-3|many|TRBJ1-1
CAISESGNSNTEAFF
TGTGCCATCAGTGAGTCGGGAAACTCGAACACTGAAGCTTTCTTT
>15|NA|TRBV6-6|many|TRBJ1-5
CASIPGEGSGQPQHF
TGTGCCAGCATTCCTGGGGAGGGCTCAGGTCAGCCCCAGCATTTT
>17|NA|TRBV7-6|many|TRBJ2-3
CASSERVSPPGTDTQYF
TGTGCCAGCAGCGAGAGGGTTTCGCCTCCAGGCACAGATACGCAGTATTTT
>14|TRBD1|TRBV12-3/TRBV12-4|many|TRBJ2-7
CASSFGTGGNEQYF
TGTGCCAGCAGTTTCGGGACAGGGGGCAACGAGCAGTACTTC
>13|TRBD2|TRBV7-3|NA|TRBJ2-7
CASSTGGGYEQYF
TGTGCCAGCAGCACGGGGGGAGGCTACGAGCAGTACTTC
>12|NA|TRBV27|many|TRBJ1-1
CASSSGYTEAFF
TGTGCCAGCAGTTCAGGGTACACTGAAGCTTTCTTT
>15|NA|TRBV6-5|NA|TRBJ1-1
CASSRDAPENTEAFF
TGTGCCAGCAGTCGCGACGCACCGGAGAACACTGAAGCTTTCTTT
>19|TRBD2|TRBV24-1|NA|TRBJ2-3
CATSEFPPISGIPTDTQYF
TGTGCCACCAGTGAATTTCCCCCCATTAGCGGGATCCCCACAGATACGCAGTATTTT
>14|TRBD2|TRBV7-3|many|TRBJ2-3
CASAGGGGADTQYF
TGTGCCAGCGCTGGAGGCGGGGGTGCAGATACGCAGTATTTT
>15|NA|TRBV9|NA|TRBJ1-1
CASSLSWGRNTEAFF
TGTGCCAGCAGTTTGTCATGGGGTCGGAACACTGAAGCTTTCTTT
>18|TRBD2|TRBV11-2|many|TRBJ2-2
CASSHRPVTSGYTGELFF
TGTGCCAGCAGCCACAGACCCGTGACTAGCGGATACACCGGGGAGCTGTTTTTT
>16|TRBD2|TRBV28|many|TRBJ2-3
CASSDLTSGSTDTQYF
TGTGCCAGCTCGGATCTTACTAGCGGGAGCACAGATACGCAGTATTTT
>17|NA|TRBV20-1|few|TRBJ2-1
CSARDTGRTWRGDEQFF
TGCAGTGCTAGAGATACGGGCCGCACTTGGAGAGGGGATGAGCAGTTCTTC
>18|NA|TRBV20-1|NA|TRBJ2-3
CSARDHWQKRTSTDTQYF
TGCAGTGCTAGAGATCATTGGCAGAAGAGAACTAGCACAGATACGCAGTATTTT
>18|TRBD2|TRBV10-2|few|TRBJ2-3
CASSEGVAGLVVTDTQYF
TGCGCCAGCAGTGAGGGGGTAGCGGGCCTGGTAGTGACAGATACGCAGTATTTT
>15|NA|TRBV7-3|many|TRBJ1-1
CASSLIGGRNTEAFF
TGTGCCAGCAGCTTAATAGGAGGGCGGAACACTGAAGCTTTCTTT
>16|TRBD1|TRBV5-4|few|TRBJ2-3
CASSPYQGAGRDTQYF
TGTGCCAGCAGCCCGTACCAGGGGGCGGGGAGAGATACGCAGTATTTT
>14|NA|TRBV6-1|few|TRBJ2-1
CASSPLRTNNEQFF
TGTGCCAGCAGTCCTCTGAGAACAAACAATGAGCAGTTCTTC
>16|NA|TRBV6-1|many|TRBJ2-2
CASSLSRDSSDGELFF
TGTGCCAGCAGTCTCAGCCGGGACTCAAGCGACGGGGAGCTGTTTTTT
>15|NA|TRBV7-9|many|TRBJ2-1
CASSIYIPPSNEQFF
TGTGCCAGCAGCATCTACATCCCTCCGAGCAATGAGCAGTTCTTC
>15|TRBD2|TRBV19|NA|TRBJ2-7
CASAYSGGHSYEQYF
TGTGCCAGTGCCTACTCGGGGGGGCACTCCTACGAGCAGTACTTC
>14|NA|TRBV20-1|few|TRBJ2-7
CSARGAYSSYEQYF
TGCAGTGCTAGGGGGGCTTACAGCTCCTACGAGCAGTACTTC
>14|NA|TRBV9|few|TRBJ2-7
CASPDDSGSYEQYF
TGTGCCAGCCCAGACGACAGTGGATCCTACGAGCAGTACTTC
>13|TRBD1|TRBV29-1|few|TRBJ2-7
CSASRDRGLEQYF
TGCAGCGCCAGCCGGGACAGGGGCCTCGAGCAGTACTTC
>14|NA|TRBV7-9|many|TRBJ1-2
CASSPNAVNYGYTF
TGTGCCAGCAGTCCGAACGCAGTGAACTATGGCTACACCTTC
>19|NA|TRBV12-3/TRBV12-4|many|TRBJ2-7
CASSSQTQSPGLTEGEQYF
TGTGCCAGCAGTTCCCAAACTCAGAGCCCGGGGTTAACGGAGGGGGAGCAGTACTTC
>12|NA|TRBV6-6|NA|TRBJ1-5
CASTYGDQPQHF
TGTGCCAGCACCTACGGGGATCAGCCCCAGCATTTT
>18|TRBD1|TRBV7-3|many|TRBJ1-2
CASSSNPGQPPGGYGYTF
TGTGCCAGCAGCTCGAACCCTGGACAGCCCCCAGGGGGCTATGGCTACACCTTC
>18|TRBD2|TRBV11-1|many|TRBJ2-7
CASSLFLAGGPTSYEQYF
TGTGCCAGCAGCTTGTTCCTAGCGGGAGGGCCAACGTCCTACGAGCAGTACTTC
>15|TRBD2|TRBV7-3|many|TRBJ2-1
CASSLGSGSRNEQFF
TGTGCCAGCAGCTTAGGAAGCGGGAGTCGGAATGAGCAGTTCTTC
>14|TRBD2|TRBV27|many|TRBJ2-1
CASSPGTRYNEQFF
TGTGCCAGCAGTCCAGGGACTAGATACAATGAGCAGTTCTTC
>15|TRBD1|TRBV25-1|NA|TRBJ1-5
CASSNAGGGNQPQHF
TGTGCCAGCAGTAATGCAGGGGGGGGAAATCAGCCCCAGCATTTT
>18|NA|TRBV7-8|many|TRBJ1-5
CASSLGIADGYSNQPQHF
TGTGCCAGCAGCTTGGGGATAGCAGACGGTTATAGCAATCAGCCCCAGCATTTT
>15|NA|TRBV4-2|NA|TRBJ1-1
CASSETIRSNTEAFF
TGTGCCAGCAGCGAAACGATCAGGTCGAACACTGAAGCTTTCTTT
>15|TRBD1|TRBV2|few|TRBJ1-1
CASSKGQGVNTEAFF
TGTGCCAGCAGCAAGGGACAGGGGGTCAACACTGAAGCTTTCTTT
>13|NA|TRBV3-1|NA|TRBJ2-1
CASSQARLGEQFF
TGTGCCAGCAGCCAAGCCAGGCTGGGGGAGCAGTTCTTC
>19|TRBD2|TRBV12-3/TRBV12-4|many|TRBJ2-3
CASSPPRLAVHITGDTQYF
TGTGCCAGCAGCCCCCCACGGCTAGCGGTACACATTACGGGAGATACGCAGTATTTT
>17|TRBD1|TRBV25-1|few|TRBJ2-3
CASSDHTGGLTTDTQYF
TGTGCCAGCAGTGACCATACAGGGGGCCTCACCACAGATACGCAGTATTTT
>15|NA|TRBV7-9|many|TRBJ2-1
CASSPWDSVANEQFF
TGTGCCAGCAGCCCCTGGGACTCTGTAGCCAATGAGCAGTTCTTC